Listed here are 21 T cell receptor beta chains from one sample, sequenced in a study of T-cell reconstitution after alpha-beta-depleted transplantation in children. Unique molecular identifiers were used in preparing the TCRbeta library. Via MiXCR, TCRdb re-called the PCR reads, giving one row per CDR3 protein. In the table there are roughly 70,000 distinct CDR3 sequences, roughly 4.4% of which are singletons. The specimen was PBMCs, mostly from graft donor cells, collected 180 days after TCRalphabeta/CD19-depleted stem cell transplant. These TCRs come from a boy less than two years old who had a stem cell transplant for acute myeloid leukemia, so the T cells may come from the graft donor.

In this sample, this clonotype turned up many times. This chain links TRBV15 with TRBJ2-4; D is perhaps TRBD1 or TRBD2 (5 bases each). CDR1 and CDR2 (germline): LNHNV, YYDKDF (reference sequence). This CDR3 region has 16 residues. V was clipped by 8 bases and J by 3 bases, with 20 bases between them. The CDR3 sequence is CATGSLGTAVKNIQYF. Written as DNA, the CDR3 is TGTGCCACCGGGAGTTTGGGGACCGCAGTCAAAAACATTCAGTACTTC.

This clonotype was recorded at least ten times. The chain combines TRBV10-3 with TRBJ2-5; TRBD1 agrees at 7 bases. There are 15 residues in the CDR3. CDR1 is ENHRY and CDR2 is SYGVKD in the germline V gene. Trimming cost V 2 bases and J 5 bases; bases outside gene matches: 8. The CDR3: CAISEQTGMSETQYF. The CDR3 DNA sequence: TGTGCCATCAGTGAGCAGACAGGGATGAGTGAGACCCAGTACTTC.

This clonotype has at least ten counts. The J gene is TRBJ2-3, the V gene TRBV7-2; 7 bases are a match to TRBD2. The trim removed 3 bases at V and 0 bases at J, leaving 9 bases unmatched. This CDR3 is 17 amino acids long. The germline CDR1 and CDR2 sequences are SGHTA and FQGNSA. The CDR3 nucleotides read TGTGCCAGCAGCTTCCCACGGGACTACCATAGCACAGATACGCAGTATTTT. It yields the protein CASSFPRDYHSTDTQYF. The full variable domain, in which reference TRBV7-2 and TRBJ2-3 provide the parts outside the CDR3, is GAGVSQSPSNKVTEKGKDVELRCDPISGHTALYWYRQSLGQGLEFLIYFQGNSAPDKSGLPSDRFSAERTGGSVSTLTIQRTQQEDSAVYLCASSFPRDYHSTDTQYFGPGTRLTVL.

This clonotype was counted at least ten times. The chain couples TRBV5-1 to TRBJ1-4; TRBD1 agrees at 9 bases. This CDR3 has 18 amino acids. Trimming removed 1 base from V and 0 bases from J; junction bases left unmatched: 7. CDR1 SGHRS and CDR2 YFSETQ come from the germline V gene. The CDR3 loop reads CASSLWGGTGTTNEKLFF. Here the CDR3 DNA reads TGCGCCAGCAGCTTGTGGGGAGGGACAGGGACAACTAATGAAAAACTGTTTTTT.

This clonotype was counted many times. The chain employs TRBV20-1 and TRBJ1-5; maybe TRBD1 (6 bases). The germline V gene encodes CDR1 DFQATT and CDR2 SNEGSKA (reference sequence). V dropped 5 bases and J dropped 7 bases, with 15 bases sitting between them. This CDR3 is 13 amino acids long. CDR3 loop: CSAAIYREQPQHF. The DNA for the CDR3 is TGCAGTGCTGCTATATACAGGGAACAGCCCCAGCATTTT.

This clonotype was seen at least ten times. V is TRBV7-9 and J is TRBJ2-5; tentative D call: TRBD2 (7 bases). The ends were cut back, 1 base at V and 4 bases at J, with 16 bases in the middle. Germline lookup yields CDR1 SEHNR and CDR2 FQNEAQ (reference sequence). This CDR3 contains 16 residues. The CDR3 reads CASSLESGGAGETQYF. CDR3 DNA sequence: TGTGCCAGCAGCTTAGAGAGTGGGGGGGCCGGAGAGACCCAGTACTTC. The whole variable domain, remainder taken from reference TRBV7-9 and TRBJ2-5, is DTGVSQNPRHKITKRGQNVTFRCDPISEHNRLYWYRQTLGQGPEFLTYFQNEAQLEKSRLLSDRFSAERPKGSFSTLEIQRTEQGDSAMYLCASSLESGGAGETQYFGPGTRLLVL.

There are many counts of this clonotype. The rearrangement links TRBV5-1 to TRBJ2-1, with D hard to call. The ends were cut back, 0 bases at V and 9 bases at J, with 4 bases in the middle. From germline, CDR1 is SGHRS and CDR2 YFSETQ. The CDR3 runs to 11 residues. CDR3 loop: CASSLDREQFF. CDR3 coding DNA: TGCGCCAGCAGCTTGGATCGTGAGCAGTTCTTC.

At least ten counts were recorded for this clonotype. The V and J genes are TRBV11-2 and TRBJ2-2, with D perhaps TRBD1 or TRBD2 (6 bases each). This CDR3 is 15 amino acids long. V was cut by 3 bases and J by 3 bases, with 11 bases left in between. Germline CDR1 SGHAT, CDR2 FQNNGV. The DNA for the CDR3 is TGTGCCAGCAGCTTCAGTGGGGGGCACACCGGGGAGCTGTTTTTT. This gives the protein CASSFSGGHTGELFF.

This clonotype was recorded at least ten times. The J gene is TRBJ2-2, the V gene TRBV29-1; D unclear. Germline-derived CDR1 and CDR2 are SQVTM and ANQGSEA. The V end lost 4 bases, the J end lost 4 bases, and 10 bases lay between the germline ends. This CDR3 region has 13 residues. CDR3 DNA: TGCAGCGTTGCGGGCTTGTTCACCGGGGAGCTGTTTTTT. Translating gives CSVAGLFTGELFF.

As for this clonotype: Its ends do not fully match the called genes, so a read error is possible. This rearrangement joins TRBV24-1 to TRBJ2-3; 8 bases agree with TRBD2. The CDR3 contains 23 residues. Germline V gene lookup returns CDR1 KGHDR and CDR2 SFDVKD. The CDR3 loop reads CAASDPRGGKSGGWGRSTDTQYF. CDR3 in DNA: TGTGCCGCCAGTGATCCAAGGGGGGGGAAAAGCGGGGGATGGGGTCGTAGCACAGATACGCAGTATTTT.

There are many counts of this clonotype. The rearrangement uses TRBV6-2 or TRBV6-3 and TRBJ2-3; D not resolved. Germline CDR1 MNHEY, CDR2 SVGEGT. The CDR3 length is 17 residues. Trimming removed 2 bases from V and 2 bases from J, with 17 bases in between. The CDR3, as DNA: TGTGCCAGCAGTTACGAGGAAATAGCTTTCTCCACAGATACGCAGTATTTT. Translation gives CASSYEEIAFSTDTQYF.

This clonotype was found many times. This sequence joins TRBV7-2 and TRBJ2-5; D remains unclear. Germline V gives CDR1 SGHTA, CDR2 FQGNSA. The CDR3 has 15 residues. Between the trimmed V and J ends, which lost 0 bases and 4 bases, there was a span of 12 bases. CDR3 region: CASSLASLKIETQYF. The DNA of the CDR3 is TGTGCCAGCAGCTTAGCGAGCTTAAAAATAGAGACCCAGTACTTC.

This clonotype was counted ten times or more. The chain couples TRBV3-1 to TRBJ2-7, with D possibly being TRBD2 (6 bases). This CDR3 has 15 residues. Looked up from germline, CDR1 is LGHDT and CDR2 is YNNKEL (reference sequence). Trimming cost V 6 bases and J 2 bases, with 17 bases left between them. The CDR3: CASRPGLAATYEQYV. CDR3 coding DNA: TGTGCCAGCAGGCCCGGGTTAGCGGCTACCTACGAGCAGTACGTC.

This clonotype was recorded many times. The chain is built from TRBV12-3 or TRBV12-4 and TRBJ1-5; 11 nucleotides match TRBD1. The CDR3 is made up of 14 amino acids. J was trimmed by 3 bases and V by 5 bases; bases with no gene match: 0. The CDR3 DNA is TGTGCCAGCAGTGGACAGGGGGCCAATCAGCCCCAGCATTTT. This sequence encodes CASSGQGANQPQHF.

In its sample, this clonotype was seen many times. The rearrangement joins TRBV27 to TRBJ1-2; the D is unclear. The CDR3 has 14 amino acids. The germline V and J ends were trimmed by 3 bases and 4 bases, with 12 bases remaining between them. The germline V gene has CDR1 MNHEY and CDR2 SMNVEV (reference sequence). CDR3 in DNA: TGTGCCAGCAGTTTGTCTTCAGGTGCCTATGGCTACACCTTC. This encodes CASSLSSGAYGYTF.

This clonotype was found many times. The chain joins TRBV12-3 or TRBV12-4 to TRBJ2-2; D remains ambiguous. The CDR3 has 14 amino acids. V gave up 5 bases and J gave up 1 base, with 8 bases separating them. CDR3 sequence (DNA): TGTGCCAGCAGTCCCCCCATGAACACCGGGGAGCTGTTTTTT. Encoded protein: CASSPPMNTGELFF.

This clonotype was counted many times. The chain links TRBV12-3 or TRBV12-4 to TRBJ1-2; possibly TRBD1 for D (6 bases). Between the trimmed V and J ends, which lost 5 bases and 4 bases, there was a span of 23 bases. This CDR3 has 17 residues. The CDR3, as DNA: TGTGCCAGCAGTCCGGGGCAGGGGCGACCAATTTTCTATGGCTACACCTTC. Translated: CASSPGQGRPIFYGYTF.

In this sample, this clonotype turned up many times. The V call is TRBV5-6, the J call TRBJ1-5; TRBD1 aligns across 9 bases. Per germline, CDR1 SGHDT and CDR2 YYEEEE. The CDR3 has 15 residues. J lost 7 bases, V lost 4 bases, and 9 bases had no gene match. The CDR3, as DNA: TGTGCCAGCAGCGTGTTAGACAGGGGGAGGCAGCCCCAGCATTTT. Protein: CASSVLDRGRQPQHF.

Of note for this clonotype: Being one base from a much bigger clone, this may be a read error. The CDR3 ends on some other residue instead of the conserved phenylalanine or tryptophan, so this is likely a read error. The J gene is TRBJ2-1, the V gene TRBV6-1; TRBD1 matches 7 bases. Germline loops: CDR1 MNHNS, CDR2 SASEGT. V dropped 6 bases and J dropped 4; count of bases not matched to a gene: 12. The CDR3 consists of 16 residues. The CDR3 nucleotides are TGTGCCAGCAGCTCGCACCGGGACAGTTCGTACAATGAGCAGTTCTCC. As protein: CASSSHRDSSYNEQFS.

Many counts were recorded for this clonotype. V usage is TRBV20-1 and J usage is TRBJ1-5, with TRBD1 identical over 7 bases. Germline V gene sequence: CDR1 DFQATT, CDR2 SNEGSKA (reference sequence). This CDR3 spans 16 amino acids. V shed 3 bases, J shed 2 bases, and the junction held 10 bases outside the gene matches. CDR3 sequence: CSASGSTGLGNQPQHF. CDR3 DNA: TGCAGTGCTAGTGGGTCGACAGGGCTTGGCAATCAGCCCCAGCATTTT.

At least ten counts were recorded for this clonotype. The chain is built from TRBV7-2 and TRBJ2-2; no definite D call. CDR3 length equals 14 residues. The V end was cut by 5 bases, the J end by 4 bases, with 11 bases between. Germline CDR1 SGHTA, CDR2 FQGNSA. CDR3 in DNA: TGTGCCAGCAGCCGTCTAGGTTTCACCGGGGAGCTGTTTTTT. It translates to CASSRLGFTGELFF.